This TCR beta chain appears in the sequencing data of a study of CD8+CD57+ T cells in acquired aplastic anemia. Broader study findings: Patients showed no significant difference from controls in CD8+ Simpson's diversity.

The study profiled TCR beta VDJ and CDR3 using genomic DNA as template. One entry per CDR3 protein, called by TCRdb with MiXCR from the reads. This table holds approximately 180,000 distinct CDR3 sequences, roughly 60% found once. With respect to this clonotype: What it binds is not known. No conserved phenylalanine or tryptophan ends this CDR3, so it is likely a read error.

Germline CDR1 is SGHKS and CDR2 is YYEKEE (reference sequence). Germline trimming cut 3 bases from V and 6 bases from J; bases unmatched to any gene: 7. The CDR3 length is 14 residues. Patients chosen for sequencing had CD8+CD57+ cells that had expanded, as shown by flow cytometry. Patients had not yet gotten any therapy when their blood was taken for sampling. Sequenced input: sorted CD4+, CD8+, or CD8+CD57+ T cells (not recorded which) from PBMCs. The chain carries TRBV5-5 and TRBJ1-1, with 8 bases fitting TRBD1. This TCR came from a human donor with aplastic anemia. CDR3 sequence (DNA): TGTGCCAGCAGCTGGTTTAAACAGGGGGCTGAAGCTTTCGTT. It yields the protein CASSWFKQGAEAFV.